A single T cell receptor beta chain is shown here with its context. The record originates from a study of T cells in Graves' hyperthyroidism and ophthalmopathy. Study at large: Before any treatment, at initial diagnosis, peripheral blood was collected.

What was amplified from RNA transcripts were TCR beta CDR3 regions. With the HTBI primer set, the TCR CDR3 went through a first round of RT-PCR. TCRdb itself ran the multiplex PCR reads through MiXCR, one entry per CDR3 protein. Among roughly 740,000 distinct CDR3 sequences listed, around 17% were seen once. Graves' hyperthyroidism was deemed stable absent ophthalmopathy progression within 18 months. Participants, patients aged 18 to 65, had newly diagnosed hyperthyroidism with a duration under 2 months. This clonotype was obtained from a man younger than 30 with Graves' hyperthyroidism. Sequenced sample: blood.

The DNA of the CDR3 is TGCGCCAGCAGCGGGCTGACAGGGCAGGGAGAGACCCAGTACTTC. The encoded protein is CASSGLTGQGETQYF. The chain carries TRBV5-1 and TRBJ2-5; 7 nucleotides line up with TRBD1. Germline CDR1 SGHRS, CDR2 YFSETQ. The CDR3 has 15 amino acids. V was clipped by 4 bases and J by 4 bases; unmatched bases: 10.